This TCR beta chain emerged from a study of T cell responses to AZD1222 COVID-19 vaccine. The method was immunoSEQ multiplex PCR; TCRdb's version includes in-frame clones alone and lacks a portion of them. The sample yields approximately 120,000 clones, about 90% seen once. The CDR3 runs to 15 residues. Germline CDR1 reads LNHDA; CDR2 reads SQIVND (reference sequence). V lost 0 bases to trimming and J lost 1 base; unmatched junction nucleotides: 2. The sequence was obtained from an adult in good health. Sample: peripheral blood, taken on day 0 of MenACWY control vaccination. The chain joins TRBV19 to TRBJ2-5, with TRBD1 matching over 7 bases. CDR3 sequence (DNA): TGTGCCAGTAGTATAGAACAGGGGACCCAAGAGACCCAGTACTTC. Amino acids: CASSIEQGTQETQYF.